These T cell receptor beta chains were read from a single sample in a study of blood T cells in healthy people across ages. TCRdb reanalysed the 5' RACE reads using MiXCR and keeps one entry per CDR3 protein. The repertoire holds about 1.6 million distinct CDR3 sequences, about 31% seen once, with over 9% in the top ten. The sequenced sample consisted of blood. The receptors here all came from a woman aged 25 to 39 in good health. CDR3s include the opening cysteine and the closing phenylalanine or tryptophan.

CASSEAMGALNGVRYTF,TRBV6-1,TRBJ1-2
CASSLRVGAQETQYF,TRBV3-1,TRBJ2-5
CASSFSGTSNTDTQYF,TRBV13,TRBJ2-3
CASGFLAGPNTEAFF,TRBV6-1,TRBJ1-1
CASSATGGYTF,TRBV12-3/TRBV12-4,TRBJ1-2
CASSSTPSGGAREQYF,TRBV7-3,TRBJ2-7
CAISGPGTGGEQYF,TRBV10-3,NA
CASSLYLGANYGYTF,TRBV5-1,TRBJ1-2
CAIKRQGAEETQYF,TRBV10-3,TRBJ2-5
CASSPTDYSGYNEQFF,TRBV18,TRBJ2-1
CASSSVAGAYNEQFF,TRBV7-7,TRBJ2-1
CASKKDREFIQYF,TRBV28,TRBJ2-4
CASSLRPAIQQYF,TRBV27,TRBJ2-4
CASSLADVGRNSYEQYF,TRBV7-9,TRBJ2-7
CASSFSGGARTDTQYF,TRBV7-2,TRBJ2-3
CASSKPTGTHGYTF,TRBV21-1,TRBJ1-2
CATSTTGYLDEQYF,TRBV15,TRBJ2-7
CASSPLLEKGTIRDEQFF,TRBV4-1,TRBJ2-1
CAGSLGQNYGYTF,TRBV12-3/TRBV12-4,TRBJ1-2
CASSYWFSGQDYNEQFF,TRBV27,TRBJ2-1
CASSLGQGKGNEKLFF,TRBV7-9,TRBJ1-4
CSAHSGTVLDQPQHF,TRBV20-1,TRBJ1-5
CASSPPPGTGGEQYF,TRBV3-1,TRBJ2-7
CSVAQGAYEQYF,TRBV29-1,TRBJ2-7
CASSLGGSGTYNEQFF,TRBV11-1,TRBJ2-1
CASTGRAEAFF,TRBV27,TRBJ1-1
CAWTIRAVRLNEQFF,TRBV30,TRBJ2-1
CASSWTALAKNIQYF,TRBV12-3/TRBV12-4,TRBJ2-4
CSARDFRGLWSYNEQFF,TRBV20-1,TRBJ2-1
CAISEDREGSQPQHF,TRBV10-3,TRBJ1-5
CSALRGAETQYF,TRBV29-1,TRBJ2-5
CASSRGAAGGPRDNEQFF,TRBV7-3,TRBJ2-1
CAWSVGQQETQYF,TRBV30,TRBJ2-5
CASSLGLASYGYTF,TRBV5-6,TRBJ1-2
CASGKGGVYEQYF,TRBV27,TRBJ2-7
CASSSRPPGGQYF,TRBV27,TRBJ2-7
CSALAGANQPQHF,TRBV20-1,TRBJ1-5
CASSPWASGSSYEQYF,TRBV9,TRBJ2-7
CAISDRAGESTYGYTF,TRBV10-3,TRBJ1-2
CAWSVGSAYGNTIYF,TRBV30,TRBJ1-3
CASSQDSTVRNSPLHF,TRBV14,TRBJ1-6
CASSPWEIGGLSNQPQHF,TRBV27,TRBJ1-5
CASRSGTGANSNQPQHF,TRBV6-6,TRBJ1-5
CASSLWTGSGEQYF,TRBV28,TRBJ2-7
CASSERQTNQPQHF,TRBV2,TRBJ1-5
CASSPRTGNYGYTF,TRBV7-9,TRBJ1-2
CAIRTSGVYNEQFF,TRBV10-3,TRBJ2-1
CSANLRRQMNTEAFF,TRBV20-1,TRBJ1-1
CASETGRQYQETQYF,TRBV3-1,TRBJ2-5
CASSVRRLPTDEQFF,TRBV6-1,TRBJ2-1